A single sample is the source of the 28 T cell receptor beta chains below, sequenced in a study of T cells after yellow fever vaccination. Each CDR3 protein gets one entry after TCRdb re-called the 5' RACE reads with MiXCR. The table includes 30,000 to 40,000 distinct CDR3 sequences, 5% to 8.5% detected once. Sequencing was performed on PBMCs, either bulk or a sorted T-cell subset (CD4+, CD8+, memory, or dextramer-sorted; not recorded which), taken on the day of the first yellow fever vaccination. Receptors originate from a man aged 18 to 35 who received the YFV17D yellow fever vaccine.

This clonotype was seen at least ten times. The chain has TRBV2 and TRBJ2-5; D may be TRBD1 or TRBD2 (5 bases each). This CDR3 contains 12 residues. V was clipped by 11 bases and J by 4 bases, with 14 bases between them. Germline V gene lookup returns CDR1 SNHLY and CDR2 FYNNEI. DNA of the CDR3: TGTGCCGAGAGGGGCGCCGGAGAGACCCAGTACTTC. Encoded protein: CAERGAGETQYF.

Within the sample, this clonotype is medium-sized (0.01 to 0.1%). The chain has TRBV12-3 or TRBV12-4 and TRBJ1-2; no clear D. Trimming left V 1 base short and J 2 bases short, with 2 bases between. This CDR3 has 12 amino acids. CDR3 nucleotide sequence: TGTGCCAGCAGTTTAGGGAACTATGGCTACACCTTC. Residues: CASSLGNYGYTF.

There are many counts of this clonotype. This rearrangement joins TRBV11-2 to TRBJ1-1, with 7 bases fitting TRBD1. Germline V lookup: CDR1 SGHAT, CDR2 FQNNGV. This CDR3 is built from 15 residues. V was pared by 8 bases and J by 0 bases, with 9 bases of the junction left unmatched. The DNA for the CDR3 is TGTGCCAGCCGCCAGGGGGTCAAGGTGAACACTGAAGCTTTCTTT. Its translation: CASRQGVKVNTEAFF.

J is TRBJ2-7 and V is TRBV20-1; D possibly uses TRBD1 or TRBD2 (5 bases each). V lost 4 bases, J lost 7 bases, and 26 bases lay in between. CDR3 length: 16 amino acids. CDR1 and CDR2 (germline): DFQATT, SNEGSKA (reference sequence). The CDR3 here is CSAMGERWGSLREQYF. CDR3 nucleotide sequence: TGCAGTGCTATGGGGGAACGTTGGGGATCTCTACGTGAGCAGTACTTC.

Only a few counts were recorded for this clonotype. The V and J genes are TRBV5-4 and TRBJ1-2; TRBD1 agrees at 8 bases. Germline-derived CDR1 and CDR2 are SGHNT and YYREEE (reference sequence). V dropped 3 bases and J dropped 7; count of bases not matched to a gene: 5. This CDR3 has 13 amino acids. Written as DNA, the CDR3 is TGTGCCAGCAGCTCGACCGACAGGGGTGGCTACACCTTC. Translated, it gives CASSSTDRGGYTF.

In its sample, this clonotype was seen many times. The genes are TRBV5-1 and TRBJ2-1, with a weak D call TRBD2 (6 bases). V lost 5 bases, J lost 2 bases, and 20 bases lay in between. Germline assignment: CDR1 SGHRS and CDR2 YFSETQ. This CDR3 is 17 amino acids long. The CDR3 sequence: CASRDLTGTHTYNEQFF. Written as DNA, the CDR3 is TGCGCCAGCAGGGACCTGACCGGGACTCATACCTACAATGAGCAGTTCTTC. The full variable domain, rest sourced from reference TRBV5-1 and TRBJ2-1, is KAGVTQTPRYLIKTRGQQVTLSCSPISGHRSVSWYQQTPGQGLQFLFEYFSETQRNKGNFPGRFSGRQFSNSRSEMNVSTLELGDSALYLCASRDLTGTHTYNEQFFGPGTRLTVL.

This clonotype was seen at least ten times. The chain combines TRBV4-2 with TRBJ2-5; 12 positions agree with TRBD2. Germline values: CDR1 LGHNA, CDR2 YNFKEQ. The CDR3 is made up of 17 amino acids. Unmatched junction bases numbered 5, after V lost 0 bases and J lost 3 bases. In nucleotides, the CDR3 is TGTGCCAGCAGCCAAGAACTAGCGGGGGGAGTTGAAGAGACCCAGTACTTC. This gives the protein CASSQELAGGVEETQYF.

This clonotype was recorded at least ten times. The chain is built from TRBV3-1 and TRBJ2-3; TRBD2 agrees at 8 bases. The germline V gene encodes CDR1 LGHDT and CDR2 YNNKEL (reference sequence). The CDR3 runs to 17 residues. Unmatched junction bases numbered 12, after V lost 5 bases and J lost 2 bases. The CDR3 reads CASSETGSGANTDTQYF. In DNA form, the CDR3 reads TGTGCCAGCAGCGAGACGGGTAGCGGGGCCAACACAGATACGCAGTATTTT.

The sample holds many counts of this clonotype. CDR3 bases: TGTGCCAGCAGTTATACTGGACTAGCTATTCCCGGGGAGCTGTTTTTT. Its translation is CASSYTGLAIPGELFF. This chain links TRBV6-5 with TRBJ2-2; 8 nucleotides match TRBD2. This CDR3 comprises 16 residues. Germline CDR1 and CDR2: MNHEY and SVGAGI. V was clipped by 3 bases and J by 6 bases; unmatched bases: 9.

This sequence joins TRBV7-2 and TRBJ1-1; D not resolved. V lost 1 base to trimming and J lost 1 base, with 10 bases between them. This CDR3 region has 15 residues. CDR1 is SGHTA and CDR2 is FQGNSA in the germline V gene. CDR3 loop: CASSLEAGKNTEAFF. CDR3 nucleotide sequence: TGTGCCAGCAGCTTAGAGGCGGGGAAGAACACTGAAGCTTTCTTT.

In its sample, this clonotype was seen many times. The rearrangement joins TRBV5-1 to TRBJ2-5; D possibly uses TRBD1 or TRBD2 (7 bases each). The V end was cut by 2 bases, the J end by 2 bases, with 13 bases between. This CDR3 has 15 residues. Germline lookup yields CDR1 SGHRS and CDR2 YFSETQ. In nucleotides, the CDR3 is TGCGCCAGCAGCTTACAGGGGACTATACAAGAGACCCAGTACTTC. Amino acids: CASSLQGTIQETQYF.

This clonotype was recorded once. This sequence may be a read error, since a much larger clone differs from it by one base. V is TRBV20-1 and J is TRBJ1-1; D call uncertain. CDR3 length: 12 residues. The germline V gene has CDR1 DFQATT and CDR2 SNEGSKA (reference sequence). Deletions cut 1 base from V and 5 bases from J, with 8 bases between. CDR3 in DNA: TGCAGTGCTAGAGTCCTGAGGACTGAAGCTTTCTTT. Its protein product is CSARVLRTEAFF.

V and J are TRBV7-6 and TRBJ1-1; weak D call: TRBD1 (5 bases). The CDR3 contains 13 residues. CDR1 is SGHVS and CDR2 is FNYEAQ in the germline V gene. V lost 3 bases to trimming and J lost 7 bases, with 12 bases between them. In DNA, the CDR3 is TGTGCCAGCAGCTTTGGACAAACCGTTGAAGCTTTCTTT. It translates to CASSFGQTVEAFF.

This clonotype was observed at least ten times. This chain links TRBV5-1 with TRBJ2-3, with 7 nucleotides matching TRBD1. The length of the CDR3 is 14 residues. Germline loops: CDR1 SGHRS, CDR2 YFSETQ. J gave up 2 bases and V 6 bases, and 6 bases lay outside the gene matches. CDR3 coding DNA: TGCGCCAGCACTCTAGAGGGGGCCACAGATACGCAGTATTTT. Protein: CASTLEGATDTQYF.

This clonotype came up many times. The chain has TRBV24-1 and TRBJ1-2; D ambiguous. V lost 4 bases and J lost 5, with 7 bases in between. Germline V gene data show CDR1 as KGHDR and CDR2 as SFDVKD. This CDR3 spans 12 amino acids. Written as DNA, the CDR3 is TGTGCCACCAGTGACGGTCGATATGGCTACACCTTC. Its translation: CATSDGRYGYTF.

This clonotype was seen once. The chain uses TRBV5-5 and TRBJ1-1; possible D gene TRBD1, 5 bases. Deletions cut 4 bases from V and 0 bases from J, with 10 bases between. The CDR3 is 14 amino acids. The germline gives CDR1 SGHKS, CDR2 YYEKEE (reference sequence). CDR3 sequence (DNA): TGTGCCAGCAGCGAGGGACGGATGAACACTGAAGCTTTCTTT. Its protein product is CASSEGRMNTEAFF.

There are many counts of this clonotype. V and J are TRBV20-1 and TRBJ2-2, with 14 bases identical to TRBD2. CDR1 DFQATT and CDR2 SNEGSKA come from the germline V gene (reference sequence). The CDR3 runs 15 residues. Losses at the gene ends were 6 bases for V and 7 bases for J; bases not matched to a gene: 7. The CDR3 bases are TGCAGTGCCCCCCGACTAGCGGGGGGGGGCGGGGAGCTGTTTTTT. Its protein is CSAPRLAGGGGELFF.

Only a few counts were recorded for this clonotype. The rearrangement uses TRBV20-1 and TRBJ2-1; tentatively, D is TRBD1 (5 bases). Germline loops: CDR1 DFQATT, CDR2 SNEGSKA (reference sequence). V lost 0 bases and J 9 bases, leaving 12 bases between the germline ends. There are 13 residues in the CDR3. CDR3 region: CSARDPPQGEQFF. Here the CDR3 DNA reads TGCAGTGCTAGAGACCCCCCCCAGGGTGAGCAGTTCTTC.

This clonotype was seen a single time. The chain is built from TRBV18 and TRBJ2-5; 12 nucleotides agree with TRBD2. The CDR3 covers 16 residues. J gave up 5 bases and V 5 bases, and 9 bases lay outside the gene matches. In germline, CDR1 is KGHSH, CDR2 LQKENI. CDR3 region: CASSATSGGRWETQYF. CDR3 DNA sequence: TGTGCCAGCTCAGCGACTAGCGGGGGACGCTGGGAGACCCAGTACTTC.

This clonotype has a count of ten or more. V gene TRBV7-9 combines with J gene TRBJ1-6; no reliable D call. The CDR3 loop spans 13 amino acids. Germline CDR1 SEHNR, CDR2 FQNEAQ (reference sequence). With 5 bases removed from V and 5 bases from J, the gap between germline ends came to 7 bases. The CDR3 loop reads CASSAQDNSPLHF. The CDR3 region has the DNA TGTGCCAGCAGCGCACAAGATAATTCACCCCTCCACTTT.

This clonotype was picked up many times. This rearrangement joins TRBV6-1 to TRBJ2-7; D is possibly TRBD1 or TRBD2 (6 bases each). With 6 bases removed from V and 1 base from J, the gap between germline ends came to 13 bases. Germline assignment: CDR1 MNHNS and CDR2 SASEGT. This CDR3 comprises 14 residues. CDR3 in DNA: TGTGCCAGCAGATCCGGGGGCGTTTCCTACGAGCAGTACTTC. Protein: CASRSGGVSYEQYF.

This clonotype was seen many times. This chain connects TRBV29-1 to TRBJ2-3; 12 nucleotides line up with TRBD2. The CDR3 spans 15 residues. In germline, CDR1 is SQVTM, CDR2 ANQGSEA. V lost 7 bases to trimming and J lost 8 bases; unmatched junction nucleotides: 13. For the CDR3, the DNA is TGCAGCGGCCAGAGCTCTAGCGGGGGGGCCGGTACGCAGTATTTT. It specifies CSGQSSSGGAGTQYF.

Ten or more counts support this clonotype. The chain joins TRBV5-4 to TRBJ2-3, with TRBD2 matching over 10 bases. Trimming removed 9 bases from V and 10 bases from J; junction bases left unmatched: 17. Germline V gene data show CDR1 as SGHNT and CDR2 as YYREEE (reference sequence). This CDR3 spans 15 amino acids. CDR3 sequence: CATQLGGTSVQSQYF. DNA for the CDR3: TGTGCCACCCAGCTTGGCGGGACTAGCGTGCAATCGCAGTATTTT.

This clonotype was picked up a small number of times. The rearrangement joins TRBV4-3 to TRBJ2-7, with 8 bases aligning to TRBD1. CDR3 length: 15 residues. J gave up 3 bases and V 9 bases, and 13 bases lay outside the gene matches. Germline values: CDR1 LGHNA, CDR2 YSLEER. The DNA of the CDR3 is TGCGCCAGACCTTACGGGGGACAGGCTTACTACGAGCAGTACGTC. Amino acid sequence: CARPYGGQAYYEQYV.

This clonotype was observed many times. The V and J genes are TRBV7-2 and TRBJ2-3, with D perhaps TRBD1 (5 bases). Germline V gene sequence: CDR1 SGHTA, CDR2 FQGNSA. V was trimmed by 8 bases and J by 2 bases, leaving 14 bases between them. CDR3 length: 14 residues. This chain's CDR3 is CASRVAGNTDTQYF. Here the CDR3 DNA reads TGTGCCAGCCGGGTCGCAGGGAACACAGATACGCAGTATTTT.

This clonotype has just a few counts. The rearrangement links TRBV15 to TRBJ2-5; 7 positions match TRBD2. Germline V gene lookup returns CDR1 LNHNV and CDR2 YYDKDF (reference sequence). The CDR3 length is 16 residues. J gave up 3 bases and V 1 base, and 8 bases lay outside the gene matches. In DNA, the CDR3 is TGTGCCACCAGCAGAGGGGGCGCTAGCGGAGAAGAGACCCAGTACTTC. Amino acid sequence: CATSRGGASGEETQYF.

Only a few counts were recorded for this clonotype. The V and J genes are TRBV5-6 and TRBJ1-1; no definite D call. From germline, CDR1 is SGHDT and CDR2 YYEEEE. The CDR3 loop spans 16 amino acids. V shed 0 bases and J shed 1 base, with 13 bases lying between them. The CDR3 reads CASSLGPRRANTEAFF. The CDR3, as DNA: TGTGCCAGCAGCTTGGGGCCCCGGAGAGCGAACACTGAAGCTTTCTTT.

Ten or more counts support this clonotype. The V and J genes are TRBV6-2 or TRBV6-3 and TRBJ2-7; D is uncertain. With 5 bases removed from V and 0 bases from J, the gap between germline ends came to 5 bases. The CDR3 is 12 amino acids. Germline V lookup: CDR1 MNHEY, CDR2 SVGEGT. CDR3 protein: CASSRSSYEQYV. CDR3 bases: TGTGCCAGCAGTAGGAGCTCCTACGAGCAGTACGTC.